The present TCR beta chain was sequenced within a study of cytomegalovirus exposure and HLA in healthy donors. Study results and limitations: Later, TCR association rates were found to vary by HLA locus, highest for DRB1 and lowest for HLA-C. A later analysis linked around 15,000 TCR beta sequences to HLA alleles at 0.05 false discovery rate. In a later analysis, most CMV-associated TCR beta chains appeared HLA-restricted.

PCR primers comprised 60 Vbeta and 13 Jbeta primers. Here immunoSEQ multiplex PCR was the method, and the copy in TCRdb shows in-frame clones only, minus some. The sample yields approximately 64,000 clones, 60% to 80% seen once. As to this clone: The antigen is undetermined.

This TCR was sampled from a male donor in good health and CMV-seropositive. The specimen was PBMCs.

In DNA form, the CDR3 reads TGTGCCAGCAGCGTGAATCGGGACAGGGAAGGTAACACCATATATTTT. It specifies CASSVNRDREGNTIYF. The V call is TRBV9, the J call TRBJ1-3; 9 positions match TRBD1. Germline V gene lookup returns CDR1 SGDLS and CDR2 YYNGEE. The CDR3 runs 16 residues. V gave up 2 bases and J gave up 7 bases; unmatched junction bases: 10.